Each of the 29 T cell receptor beta chains below was sequenced from the same sample in a study of blood T cell repertoires in COVID-19. Only in-frame clones appear in the TCRdb table, and some are missing; sequencing was by immunoSEQ multiplex PCR. The top ten clones hold less than 8% of a sample with about 70,000 clones, approximately 80% of them seen once. Sample: peripheral blood. All receptors come from a man in his thirties or forties with COVID-19, enrolled during active disease.

In DNA form, the CDR3 reads TGTGCCAGTGGACAGGGGCCCACAGATACGCAGTATTTT. It codes for CASGQGPTDTQYF. This rearrangement joins TRBV6-5 to TRBJ2-3; TRBD1 matches at 9 bases. Germline V gene sequence: CDR1 MNHEY, CDR2 SVGAGI. The ends lost 9 bases at V and 2 bases at J; junction bases unmatched: 3. The CDR3 loop spans 13 amino acids.

The chain couples TRBV4-2 to TRBJ2-2, with unresolved D. Germline V gene data show CDR1 as LGHNA and CDR2 as YNFKEQ. Between the trimmed V and J ends, which lost 0 bases and 0 bases, there was a span of 5 bases. The CDR3 spans 15 residues. DNA of the CDR3: TGTGCCAGCAGCCAAGACAGGCCGAACACCGGGGAGCTGTTTTTT. Translating it yields CASSQDRPNTGELFF.

The rearrangement uses TRBV7-9 and TRBJ1-1, with TRBD1 matching 11 bases. The V and J ends lost 5 bases and 0 bases, in that order; junction bases with no gene match: 5. The CDR3 runs 16 residues. Germline CDR1 and CDR2: SEHNR and FQNEAQ (reference sequence). CDR3 in DNA: TGTGCCAGCAGCCTAGGGACAGGGGGTATGAACACTGAAGCTTTCTTT. Protein sequence: CASSLGTGGMNTEAFF.

The chain joins TRBV11-3 to TRBJ1-1; D gene ambiguous. The V gene lost 1 base and the J gene lost 1 base, with 4 bases spanning the gap. This CDR3 comprises 13 residues. The germline V gene has CDR1 SGHNT and CDR2 YENEEA. CDR3: CASSLGGNTEAFF. The CDR3 DNA reads as TGTGCCAGCAGCTTAGGAGGGAACACTGAAGCTTTCTTT.

V and J are TRBV7-2 and TRBJ2-1; 7 nucleotides agree with TRBD1. After removal of 6 bases from V and 4 bases from J, the junction contained 12 bases not matched to a gene. From germline, CDR1 is SGHTA and CDR2 FQGNSA. CDR3 length equals 16 residues. The CDR3 sequence is CASRYSGDREYNEQFF. The CDR3 nucleotides read TGTGCCAGCAGATACTCCGGGGACAGAGAGTACAATGAGCAGTTCTTC.

This clone occurred a few times. The V gene is TRBV11-3, the J gene TRBJ2-2, with D possibly being TRBD1 (6 bases). Germline CDR1 reads SGHNT; CDR2 reads YENEEA. Trimming pared 0 bases from V and 6 bases from J, leaving 17 bases between. CDR3 length equals 17 residues. The CDR3 DNA sequence: TGTGCCAGCAGCTTAGAGGGGGCTCTGACAGCCGCCGGGGAGCTGTTTTTT. Amino acid sequence: CASSLEGALTAAGELFF.

The chain couples TRBV6-5 to TRBJ1-5; D call uncertain. The V end lost 2 bases, the J end lost 0 bases, and 8 bases lay between the germline ends. Germline CDR1 is MNHEY and CDR2 is SVGAGI. The CDR3 sequence is 15 residues long. The CDR3 region is CASSYAGNSNQPQHF. The CDR3 DNA is TGTGCCAGCAGTTACGCGGGGAATAGCAATCAGCCCCAGCATTTT.

This clone was detected a few times. The gene calls are TRBV27 and TRBJ1-1; D ambiguous. CDR1 and CDR2 (germline): MNHEY, SMNVEV (reference sequence). V lost 7 bases and J 2 bases, leaving 8 bases between the germline ends. The CDR3 has 12 residues. CDR3 DNA: TGTGCCAGCAAAGAGGTAAACACTGAAGCTTTCTTT. This codes for CASKEVNTEAFF.

The V gene is TRBV30, the J gene TRBJ1-1; D is perhaps TRBD1 (5 bases). The length of the CDR3 is 12 residues. CDR1 is GTSNPN, CDR2 SVGIG, per germline (reference sequence). Trimming removed 4 bases from V and 4 bases from J, with 10 bases in between. Written as DNA, the CDR3 is TGTGCCTGGAAAGGGGAATCCACTGAAGCTTTCTTT. The encoded protein is CAWKGESTEAFF.

The chain couples TRBV6-2 or TRBV6-3 to TRBJ1-5; TRBD1 agrees at 7 bases. Losses at the gene ends were 1 base for V and 0 bases for J; bases not matched to a gene: 0. Germline V CDR1 and CDR2: MNHEY, SVGEGT. The CDR3 runs 15 residues. The CDR3 DNA follows: TGTGCCAGCAGTTACTGGGACAGTAGCAATCAGCCCCAGCATTTT. Its protein is CASSYWDSSNQPQHF.

This clone was recorded a few times. J is TRBJ1-1 and V is TRBV19; TRBD1 aligns across 10 bases. The CDR3 spans 13 residues. Trimming removed 10 bases from V and 1 base from J; junction bases left unmatched: 3. Germline CDR1 reads LNHDA; CDR2 reads SQIVND (reference sequence). The CDR3 is CATRTGGNTEAFF. The CDR3 bases are TGTGCCACCCGGACAGGGGGGAACACTGAAGCTTTCTTT.

The chain employs TRBV7-9 and TRBJ2-2; 8 bases agree with TRBD1. Germline lookup yields CDR1 SEHNR and CDR2 FQNEAQ (reference sequence). The CDR3 covers 15 residues. V lost 5 bases, J lost 7 bases, and 9 bases stayed unmatched. CDR3 amino acids: CASSTPRTGNGELFF. The CDR3 region has the DNA TGTGCCAGCAGCACCCCAAGGACAGGGAACGGGGAGCTGTTTTTT.

The chain employs TRBV19 and TRBJ2-1; the D gene is possibly TRBD2 (5 bases). This CDR3 has 15 residues. The V end was cut by 4 bases, the J end by 8 bases, with 18 bases between. Per germline, CDR1 LNHDA and CDR2 SQIVND (reference sequence). CDR3 DNA sequence: TGTGCCAGTAGTAGAGTATTGAGGGTTGGAGATGAGCAGTTCTTC. It specifies CASSRVLRVGDEQFF.

This clone turned up a few times. This chain's CDR3 is CASSQREYGYTF. The CDR3 DNA sequence: TGTGCCAGCAGCCAAAGGGAGTATGGCTACACCTTC. The J gene is TRBJ1-2, the V gene TRBV3-1 (or the pseudogene TRBV3-2); D is uncertain. CDR3 length: 12 residues. V was clipped by 2 bases and J by 5 bases, with 6 bases between them. The germline gives CDR1 LGHDT, CDR2 YNNKEL (reference sequence).

J is TRBJ1-2 and V is TRBV7-9, with no clear D. The CDR3 has 13 residues. Per germline, CDR1 SEHNR and CDR2 FQNEAQ (reference sequence). V lost 5 bases, J lost 4 bases, and 11 bases lay in between. CDR3 sequence reads: CASSRDIPYGYTF. The CDR3 DNA reads TGTGCCAGCAGCCGGGATATCCCCTATGGCTACACCTTC.

The rearrangement joins TRBV15 to TRBJ2-2; D is unresolved. V shed 0 bases and J shed 1 base, with 6 bases lying between them. CDR1 is LNHNV, CDR2 YYDKDF, per germline (reference sequence). This CDR3 is built from 15 residues. The CDR3 spells CATSRDRGNTGELFF. CDR3 bases: TGTGCCACCAGCAGAGATCGAGGGAACACCGGGGAGCTGTTTTTT.

This chain uses TRBV11-2 with TRBJ1-4, with no clear D. The CDR3 runs 13 residues. CDR1 is SGHAT and CDR2 is FQNNGV in the germline V gene. The ends were cut back, 5 bases at V and 8 bases at J, with 12 bases in the middle. CDR3 region: CASSLGLKEKLFF. DNA of the CDR3: TGTGCCAGCAGCCTCGGACTCAAGGAAAAACTGTTTTTT.

V gene TRBV11-2 combines with J gene TRBJ2-3; 8 bases agree with TRBD1. Losses at the gene ends were 6 bases for V and 1 base for J; bases not matched to a gene: 9. The germline gives CDR1 SGHAT, CDR2 FQNNGV. The CDR3 consists of 16 residues. The CDR3 here is CASRRGQGAGTDTQYF. The CDR3 region has the DNA TGTGCCAGCAGAAGGGGGCAGGGGGCAGGCACAGATACGCAGTATTTT.

CDR3 DNA: TGTGCCAGCAGCTGGGGACAGATGAACACTGAAGCTTTCTTT. Protein: CASSWGQMNTEAFF. The chain couples TRBV7-8 to TRBJ1-1; TRBD1 aligns across 7 bases. J lost 0 bases, V lost 4 bases, and 2 bases had no gene match. The germline V gene encodes CDR1 SGHVS and CDR2 FQNEAQ. CDR3 length: 14 residues.

The V gene is TRBV6-5, the J gene TRBJ2-2; the D is unclear. The CDR3 spans 11 residues. Germline V gives CDR1 MNHEY, CDR2 SVGAGI. V lost 6 bases and J lost 6, with 5 bases in between. CDR3 sequence (DNA): TGTGCCAGCAGAGGAGCCGGGGAGCTGTTTTTT. This sequence encodes CASRGAGELFF.

The genes are TRBV7-6 and TRBJ1-3; 9 positions agree with TRBD1. This CDR3 has 16 residues. CDR1 and CDR2 from the germline V gene are SGHVS and FNYEAQ. Losses at the gene ends were 5 bases for V and 7 bases for J; bases not matched to a gene: 12. The CDR3 DNA is TGTGCCAGCAGCCCTCGGACAGGGGTGATACGGAACACCATATATTTT. It codes for CASSPRTGVIRNTIYF. The full variable domain, completed using reference TRBV7-6 and TRBJ1-3, is GAGVSQSPRYKVTKRGQDVALRCDPISGHVSLYWYRQALGQGPEFLTYFNYEAQQDKSGLPNDRFSAERPEGSISTLTIQRTEQRDSAMYRCASSPRTGVIRNTIYFGEGSWLTVV.

This clone was seen a handful of times. The J gene is TRBJ2-5, the V gene TRBV2, with 8 bases identical to TRBD1. Germline CDR1 and CDR2: SNHLY and FYNNEI. This CDR3 is built from 17 residues. The ends lost 7 bases at V and 4 bases at J; junction bases unmatched: 17. CDR3 loop: CASIEGARSGGIETQYF. CDR3 nucleotides: TGTGCCAGCATCGAAGGGGCACGATCAGGGGGCATAGAGACCCAGTACTTC. Full variable domain (outside the CDR3, taken from reference TRBV2 and TRBJ2-5): EPEVTQTPSHQVTQMGQEVILRCVPISNHLYFYWYRQILGQKVEFLVSFYNNEISEKSEIFDDQFSVERPDGSNFTLKIRSTKLEDSAMYFCASIEGARSGGIETQYFGPGTRLLVL.

CDR3: CASRQTGAPSGELFF. In DNA, the CDR3 is TGTGCCAGTAGACAGACAGGGGCGCCTAGCGGGGAGCTGTTTTTT. The chain employs TRBV19 and TRBJ2-2; 8 positions match TRBD1. The CDR3 loop spans 15 amino acids. Germline CDR1 reads LNHDA; CDR2 reads SQIVND (reference sequence). The ends lost 6 bases at V and 7 bases at J; junction bases unmatched: 10. The whole variable domain, filled in from reference TRBV19 and TRBJ2-2, reads DGGITQSPKYLFRKEGQNVTLSCEQNLNHDAMYWYRQDPGQGLRLIYYSQIVNDFQKGDIAEGYSVSREKKESFPLTVTSAQKNPTAFYLCASRQTGAPSGELFFGEGSRLTVL.

The chain joins TRBV15 to TRBJ1-1; 8 bases match TRBD1. V lost 5 bases, J lost 2 bases, and 13 bases stayed unmatched. The germline V gene encodes CDR1 LNHNV and CDR2 YYDKDF (reference sequence). The CDR3 spans 17 residues. The CDR3 bases are TGTGCCACCAGCGTAAACAGGGGGTCCGCAGGAAACACTGAAGCTTTCTTT. This translates into CATSVNRGSAGNTEAFF.

The count of this clone is one. CDR3 bases: TGTGCCAGCACCTACCCCCAAAACTATGGCTACACCTTC. It translates to CASTYPQNYGYTF. The chain couples TRBV28 to TRBJ1-2; D is uncertain. V lost 7 bases and J 2 bases, leaving 11 bases between the germline ends. The CDR3 contains 13 residues. Germline values: CDR1 MDHEN, CDR2 SYDVKM.

This chain connects TRBV5-1 to TRBJ2-3; maybe TRBD2 (5 bases). This CDR3 has 14 residues. Between the trimmed V and J ends, which lost 2 bases and 2 bases, there was a span of 9 bases. The germline V gene has CDR1 SGHRS and CDR2 YFSETQ. The CDR3 protein is CASSFDGITDTQYF. CDR3 nucleotides: TGCGCCAGCAGCTTTGACGGGATCACAGATACGCAGTATTTT.

The genes are TRBV28 and TRBJ2-4, with D perhaps matching TRBD2 (6 bases). The germline V gene encodes CDR1 MDHEN and CDR2 SYDVKM. CDR3 length: 14 amino acids. The ends were cut back, 6 bases at V and 6 bases at J, with 15 bases in the middle. CDR3: CASSSSGLLNIQYF. The CDR3 nucleotides are TGTGCCAGCAGCTCTTCGGGACTTCTAAACATTCAGTACTTC.

The chain links TRBV24-1 to TRBJ1-2; 7 positions agree with TRBD1. The CDR3 loop spans 13 amino acids. Trimming at V came to 6 bases and at J to 8 bases, leaving 8 bases not matched to a gene. Germline assignment: CDR1 KGHDR and CDR2 SFDVKD. In nucleotides, the CDR3 is TGTGCCACCAGTCCGGGACAGCGTGCCGGCTACACCTTC. Residues: CATSPGQRAGYTF.

This clone turned up a few times. The genes are TRBV11-2 and TRBJ1-4; tentative D call: TRBD1 (5 bases). V dropped 5 bases and J dropped 5 bases, with 15 bases sitting between them. Germline CDR1 and CDR2: SGHAT and FQNNGV. The CDR3 is made up of 15 amino acids. CDR3 in amino acids: CASSQAGHGNEKLFF. In nucleotides, the CDR3 is TGTGCCAGCAGCCAAGCGGGGCACGGGAATGAAAAACTGTTTTTT.